Presented here are 25 T cell receptor beta chains from one specimen sequenced in a study of neurological immune-mediated disorders. TCRdb itself ran the 5' RACE reads through MiXCR, one entry per CDR3 protein. This sample has over 55,000 distinct CDR3 sequences, with about 8.9% found just once. Regarding time point: longitudinal time-point 2. Sequences were obtained from PBMCs. These receptors all come from a young man in good health.

This clonotype has at least ten counts. The junction differs from germline at one of its ends, possibly a read error. J is TRBJ1-6 and V is TRBV7-3; the D is unclear. Germline V gene lookup returns CDR1 SGHTA and CDR2 FQGTGA. The CDR3 is 14 residues long. In nucleotides, the CDR3 is TGTGCCAGCAGCTTAACACGGGATAATTCCCCCCTCCACTTT. It codes for CASSLTRDNSPLHF. The full variable domain, rest sourced from reference TRBV7-3 and TRBJ1-6, is GAGVSQTPSNKVTEKGKYVELRCDPISGHTALYWYRQSLGQGPEFLIYFQGTGAADDSGLPNDRFFAVRPEGSVSTLKIQRTERGDSAVYLCASSLTRDNSPLHFGNGTRLTVT.

This clonotype was counted many times. This chain joins TRBV24-1 and TRBJ1-2, with D tentatively TRBD1 (6 bases). The CDR3 covers 14 residues. V was cut by 4 bases and J by 4 bases, with 12 bases left in between. Germline V CDR1 and CDR2: KGHDR, SFDVKD. As DNA, the CDR3 is TGTGCCACCAGTGACTCGACAGGCGCCTATGGCTACACCTTC. The encoded protein is CATSDSTGAYGYTF.

This clonotype was seen ten or more times. This chain connects TRBV27 to TRBJ2-5; 8 bases are shared with TRBD1. V was pared by 8 bases and J by 5 bases, with 7 bases of the junction left unmatched. Germline lookup yields CDR1 MNHEY and CDR2 SMNVEV (reference sequence). This CDR3 is 13 amino acids long. CDR3 sequence: CASQKDRAETQYF. CDR3 nucleotide sequence: TGTGCCAGCCAGAAGGACAGGGCCGAGACCCAGTACTTC.

This clonotype has a count of ten or more. V gene TRBV5-1 combines with J gene TRBJ2-2, with 11 bases fitting TRBD2. CDR1 and CDR2 (germline): SGHRS, YFSETQ. The length of the CDR3 is 15 residues. With 3 bases clipped from V and 4 bases from J, the junction kept 2 bases outside the gene matches. CDR3 nucleotide sequence: TGCGCCAGCAGCTCGACTAGCGGGACCACCGGGGAGCTGTTTTTT. Its protein is CASSSTSGTTGELFF. Combining the CDR3 with reference TRBV5-1 and TRBJ2-2 gives the whole variable domain KAGVTQTPRYLIKTRGQQVTLSCSPISGHRSVSWYQQTPGQGLQFLFEYFSETQRNKGNFPGRFSGRQFSNSRSEMNVSTLELGDSALYLCASSSTSGTTGELFFGEGSRLTVL.

Ten or more counts support this clonotype. The rearrangement uses TRBV2 and TRBJ2-1, with D perhaps assigned TRBD1 or TRBD2 (5 bases each). The CDR3 sequence is 14 residues long. V was clipped by 4 bases and J by 7 bases, with 14 bases between them. The V gene's germline CDR1 is SNHLY and CDR2 FYNNEI. CDR3 sequence: CASSAGRGGNEQFF. DNA of the CDR3: TGTGCCAGCAGTGCGGGACGAGGTGGGAATGAGCAGTTCTTC.

This clonotype was recorded at least ten times. V usage is TRBV6-6 and J usage is TRBJ2-4; D is possibly TRBD1 (6 bases). Germline V lookup: CDR1 MNHNY, CDR2 SVGAGI (reference sequence). Between the trimmed V and J ends, which lost 7 bases and 15 bases, there was a span of 19 bases. The CDR3 length is 12 residues. DNA of the CDR3: TGTGCCAGCACCCAAACCCAGGGGATCTTGTACTTC. Translation: CASTQTQGILYF.

This clonotype was counted at least ten times. This chain joins TRBV5-1 and TRBJ2-2; D may correspond to TRBD1 or TRBD2 (5 bases each). Trimming cost V 0 bases and J 4 bases, with 7 bases left between them. Per the germline V gene, CDR1 is SGHRS and CDR2 is YFSETQ. The CDR3 has 14 residues. The CDR3 nucleotides read TGCGCCAGCAGCTTGGTGGGGGTCACCGGGGAGCTGTTTTTT. Amino acid sequence: CASSLVGVTGELFF.

This clonotype was recorded at least ten times. The chain combines TRBV6-6 with TRBJ2-2; 10 bases are shared with TRBD2. The CDR3 totals 14 residues. J gave up 5 bases and V 5 bases, and 2 bases lay outside the gene matches. Germline loops: CDR1 MNHNY, CDR2 SVGAGI (reference sequence). The CDR3 nucleotides read TGTGCCAGCAGTACTAGCGGGGCAACCGGGGAGCTGTTTTTT. It codes for CASSTSGATGELFF.

Many counts were recorded for this clonotype. The chain combines TRBV5-1 with TRBJ2-1, with D hard to call. Germline V gene lookup returns CDR1 SGHRS and CDR2 YFSETQ. The CDR3 sequence is 14 residues long. V was clipped by 0 bases and J by 5 bases, with 9 bases between them. This CDR3 reads CASSLVGRDNEQFF. The CDR3 DNA sequence: TGCGCCAGCAGCTTGGTTGGCAGAGACAATGAGCAGTTCTTC.

This clonotype was found many times. V usage is TRBV7-2 and J usage is TRBJ2-3; a possible D gene is TRBD2 (5 bases). The CDR3 is 15 amino acids. Germline V gives CDR1 SGHTA, CDR2 FQGNSA. Trimming stripped 5 bases from V and 6 bases from J, with 18 bases between. The CDR3 here is CASSPRGAELDTQYF. The CDR3, as DNA: TGTGCCAGCAGCCCTAGAGGAGCGGAGCTGGATACGCAGTATTTT.

This clonotype was counted at least ten times. The V call is TRBV5-1, the J call TRBJ1-1, with 7 bases lining up with TRBD1. The CDR3 consists of 14 residues. The V and J ends lost 5 bases and 8 bases, in that order; junction bases with no gene match: 12. Germline CDR1 SGHRS, CDR2 YFSETQ. The CDR3 DNA reads as TGCGCCAGCAGACCCGGACAGGCTATGGCGGAAGCTTTCTTT. Residues: CASRPGQAMAEAFF.

This clonotype was seen many times. V and J are TRBV12-3 or TRBV12-4 and TRBJ2-7; maybe TRBD2 (7 bases). V lost 2 bases to trimming and J lost 6 bases, with 11 bases between them. The CDR3 length is 13 residues. Here the CDR3 DNA reads TGTGCCAGCAGTTTATCGGGGGGCTTCGAGCAGTACTTC. Protein sequence: CASSLSGGFEQYF.

The V gene is TRBV5-6, the J gene TRBJ1-1, with D tentatively TRBD1 (5 bases). The germline V gene encodes CDR1 SGHDT and CDR2 YYEEEE. V lost 3 bases to trimming and J lost 1 base, with 16 bases between them. This CDR3 has 16 residues. The CDR3 nucleotides read TGTGCCAGCAGCTCATGGGGGGTTTCCCCGAACACTGAAGCTTTCTTT. Amino acids: CASSSWGVSPNTEAFF.

This clonotype has a count of ten or more. The chain joins TRBV12-3 or TRBV12-4 to TRBJ1-6; no reliable D call. This CDR3 region has 14 residues. V was pared by 5 bases and J by 9 bases, with 14 bases between. This CDR3 reads CASSLTGEGSPLHF. The CDR3 DNA is TGTGCCAGCAGTCTTACCGGGGAAGGTTCACCCCTCCACTTT.

At least ten counts were recorded for this clonotype. This chain uses TRBV20-1 with TRBJ1-2; D is ambiguous. CDR1 DFQATT and CDR2 SNEGSKA come from the germline V gene (reference sequence). CDR3 length equals 11 residues. CDR3 amino acids: CGMKTADGYTF. The CDR3 DNA sequence: TGCGGAATGAAAACAGCGGACGGCTACACCTTC.

There are a few counts of this clonotype. The genes are TRBV5-1 and TRBJ1-2; 7 bases are shared with TRBD1. V lost 4 bases to trimming and J lost 7 bases; unmatched junction nucleotides: 10. Per the germline V gene, CDR1 is SGHRS and CDR2 is YFSETQ. The CDR3 sequence is 14 residues long. DNA for the CDR3: TGCGCCAGCAGCCCCACAGGGGTATCGTCTGGCTACACCTTC. Amino acid sequence: CASSPTGVSSGYTF.

This clonotype was detected ten times or more. The V call is TRBV20-1, the J call TRBJ1-2; TRBD1 aligns across 8 bases. The CDR3 contains 14 residues. The ends lost 6 bases at V and 4 bases at J; junction bases unmatched: 10. Germline CDR1 DFQATT, CDR2 SNEGSKA (reference sequence). CDR3 coding DNA: TGCAGTGCACCAAACCCAGGGGGCCCCTATGGCTACACCTTC. Translation: CSAPNPGGPYGYTF.

The table lists this clonotype with many counts. The CDR3 loop reads CASSLGTYNEQFF. CDR3 nucleotide sequence: TGTGCCAGCAGCTTAGGCACCTACAATGAGCAGTTCTTC. V is TRBV5-6 and J is TRBJ2-1; D remains unclear. Germline CDR1 is SGHDT and CDR2 is YYEEEE. CDR3 length: 13 amino acids. Trimming pared 2 bases from V and 2 bases from J, leaving 5 bases between.

The V gene is TRBV6-1, the J gene TRBJ1-2; 9 bases fit TRBD1. Germline V gives CDR1 MNHNS, CDR2 SASEGT. V was clipped by 7 bases and J by 0 bases; unmatched bases: 9. The CDR3 spans 16 residues. The CDR3 sequence is CASTLPGQGSNYGYTF. In DNA, the CDR3 is TGTGCCAGCACCCTCCCGGGACAGGGATCTAACTATGGCTACACCTTC.

The table lists this clonotype with many counts. This sequence joins TRBV28 and TRBJ1-2, with D hard to call. Germline loops: CDR1 MDHEN, CDR2 SYDVKM. This CDR3 is 12 amino acids long. Trimming pared 7 bases from V and 4 bases from J, leaving 10 bases between. CDR3 coding DNA: TGTGCCAGCACCCCCGGCGTCTATGGCTACACCTTC. It yields the protein CASTPGVYGYTF.

This clonotype was found many times. V and J are TRBV5-1 and TRBJ2-5, with TRBD2 as a possible D gene (5 bases). Deletions cut 0 bases from V and 0 bases from J, with 6 bases between. Germline CDR1 is SGHRS and CDR2 is YFSETQ. This CDR3 region has 14 residues. CDR3 nucleotide sequence: TGCGCCAGCAGCTTGGGCGGGTACCAAGAGACCCAGTACTTC. The encoded protein is CASSLGGYQETQYF. Full variable domain (rest looked up from reference TRBV5-1 and TRBJ2-5): KAGVTQTPRYLIKTRGQQVTLSCSPISGHRSVSWYQQTPGQGLQFLFEYFSETQRNKGNFPGRFSGRQFSNSRSEMNVSTLELGDSALYLCASSLGGYQETQYFGPGTRLLVL.

This clonotype has ten or more counts. The chain links TRBV5-1 to TRBJ1-4; 9 bases are shared with TRBD1. V lost 4 bases to trimming and J lost 8 bases; unmatched junction nucleotides: 6. This CDR3 has 14 amino acids. Germline lookup yields CDR1 SGHRS and CDR2 YFSETQ. Written as DNA, the CDR3 is TGCGCCAGCAGCCCGACAGGGGGAGGCGAAAAACTGTTTTTT. This sequence encodes CASSPTGGGEKLFF. Complete variable domain (other parts from reference TRBV5-1 and TRBJ1-4): KAGVTQTPRYLIKTRGQQVTLSCSPISGHRSVSWYQQTPGQGLQFLFEYFSETQRNKGNFPGRFSGRQFSNSRSEMNVSTLELGDSALYLCASSPTGGGEKLFFGSGTQLSVL.

This clonotype was seen ten or more times. This chain connects TRBV5-1 to TRBJ2-3; D perhaps matches TRBD2 (6 bases). The germline V gene encodes CDR1 SGHRS and CDR2 YFSETQ. The CDR3 has 16 amino acids. The germline V and J ends were trimmed by 6 bases and 1 base, with 18 bases remaining between them. The CDR3 bases are TGCGCCAGCACCCTAATCGGGGGAGGAGGCACAGATACGCAGTATTTT. This translates into CASTLIGGGGTDTQYF.

This clonotype was counted many times. The rearrangement uses TRBV7-9 and TRBJ2-1; 13 nucleotides match TRBD2. V gave up 1 base and J gave up 7 bases; unmatched junction bases: 4. The germline CDR1 and CDR2 sequences are SEHNR and FQNEAQ (reference sequence). The CDR3 runs 16 residues. In DNA form, the CDR3 reads TGTGCCAGCAGCTTAGGACTAGCGGGAGGCAGGAATGAGCAGTTCTTC. It translates to CASSLGLAGGRNEQFF.

Many counts were recorded for this clonotype. The chain links TRBV11-1 to TRBJ1-3; D gene ambiguous. The CDR3 runs to 13 residues. Deletions cut 6 bases from V and 0 bases from J, with 6 bases between. Germline lookup yields CDR1 SGHAT and CDR2 FQDESV (reference sequence). The CDR3 sequence is CASSKVSGNTIYF. In DNA form, the CDR3 reads TGTGCCAGCAGTAAGGTCTCTGGAAACACCATATATTTT.